This T cell receptor (beta chain) comes out of a study of blood T cell repertoires in COVID-19. The wider study: Collection of acute and convalescent COVID-19 samples took place in the United States, Italy and Spain. Sources were T cells, B-cell-depleted T cells, or PBMCs; the material itself was cDNA or gDNA.

Trimming cost V 5 bases and J 8 bases; bases outside gene matches: 9. The CDR3 covers 14 residues. Germline CDR1 is MNHEY and CDR2 is SVGAGI. Authors' methods: It was from reference gene primer amplification that nucleated cell counts were estimated. The repertoire was sequenced with immunoSEQ multiplex PCR; TCRdb's copy has only in-frame clones and lacks some. The V and J calls and the clone size are those of that table, but D and trimming were determined from the DNA. The sample carries around 60,000 clones, 75% to 95% recorded once. The chain carries TRBV6-5 and TRBJ1-3; 7 bases fit TRBD1. What was sequenced was peripheral blood. The sequence came from a woman aged 80 or over with active COVID-19. The CDR3, as DNA: TGTGCCAGCAGTCGCGACAGGGAAATAGACACCATATATTTT. It specifies CASSRDREIDTIYF.